This T cell receptor beta chain stems from a study of T cell responses to AZD1222 COVID-19 vaccine. Study conclusions and caveats: Reportedly, close to half of spike-specific TCRs are directed against unmutated variant regions. There were vaccine-associated CD4 TCRs across spike, dominant at 160-218 and 743-854. There were repertoire samples only from the period after the peak T cell response. At baseline, just 5 or 6 AZD1222 recipients tested seropositive.

In this sample, this clone turned up a few times. Its antigen remains unidentified. V lost 4 bases, J lost 1 base, and 12 bases lay in between. CDR1 SGHDN and CDR2 FVKESK come from the germline V gene. This CDR3 has 15 amino acids. Data came from immunoSEQ multiplex PCR; TCRdb stores just in-frame clones and leaves some out. The sample contains some 150,000 clones, more than 75% of which appear only once. The V call is TRBV14, the J call TRBJ2-3; D perhaps matches TRBD2 (5 bases). The material sequenced was peripheral blood, taken 28 days after the second AZD1222 dose. The clonotype comes from an adult who received the AZD1222 COVID-19 vaccine. The CDR3, as DNA: TGTGCCAGCAGCCTGAGACTACCGGGCACAGATACGCAGTATTTT. Protein sequence: CASSLRLPGTDTQYF.